The 19 T cell receptor beta chains below were found in one sample sequenced in a study of T cell repertoires in cytomegalovirus infection. Their specific antigens are unknown. A single record per CDR3 protein comes from TCRdb applying MiXCR to the reads. Of a few hundred thousand distinct CDR3 sequences in the sample, 20% to 25% were seen once. The starting material was cultured PBMCs, obtained from culture after CMV antigen stimulation. These receptors originate from a human donor in good health (CMV status not recorded). Some clones in this sample may be carry-over from other donors' samples.

This chain joins TRBV4-1 and TRBJ2-2, with TRBD2 identical over 8 bases. The V segment lost 3 bases and the J segment 2 bases; nucleotides outside the gene matches: 8. The CDR3 consists of 17 residues. In germline, CDR1 is MGHRA, CDR2 YSYEKL. CDR3 region: CASSQDVSGANTGELFF. Written as DNA, the CDR3 is TGCGCCAGCAGCCAGGACGTTAGCGGGGCTAACACCGGGGAGCTGTTTTTT.

The chain joins TRBV7-6 to TRBJ2-1, with D unresolved. The V end lost 2 bases, the J end lost 6 bases, and 8 bases lay between the germline ends. This CDR3 region has 13 residues. Germline V gene lookup returns CDR1 SGHVS and CDR2 FNYEAQ. The CDR3: CASSLLRSNEQFF. DNA of the CDR3: TGTGCCAGCAGCTTATTAAGGTCCAATGAGCAGTTCTTC.

This sequence joins TRBV27 and TRBJ1-1, with 11 bases matching TRBD1. With 9 bases clipped from V and 5 bases from J, the junction kept 11 bases outside the gene matches. This CDR3 region has 15 residues. The germline V gene encodes CDR1 MNHEY and CDR2 SMNVEV (reference sequence). CDR3 amino acids: CARIVWGTGGTEAFF. Written as DNA, the CDR3 is TGTGCCAGGATTGTCTGGGGGACAGGGGGGACTGAAGCTTTCTTT.

This clonotype was observed many times. The V gene is TRBV15, the J gene TRBJ1-5, with D tentatively TRBD1 (5 bases). CDR1 and CDR2 from the germline V gene are LNHNV and YYDKDF (reference sequence). V shed 4 bases and J shed 2 bases, with 12 bases lying between them. The CDR3 covers 15 residues. CDR3: CATSKRGGGNQPQHF. As DNA, the CDR3 is TGTGCCACCAGCAAGAGGGGAGGGGGCAATCAGCCCCAGCATTTT.

The gene calls are TRBV10-3 and TRBJ2-5; no firm D call. From germline, CDR1 is ENHRY and CDR2 SYGVKD. V was shortened by 2 bases and J by 2 bases, with 3 bases between the two germline ends. The CDR3 loop spans 12 amino acids. CDR3: CAISEVQETQYF. In DNA form, the CDR3 reads TGTGCCATCAGTGAGGTACAAGAGACCCAGTACTTC.

In its sample, this clonotype was seen many times. This chain links TRBV6-5 with TRBJ2-7; 8 nucleotides line up with TRBD1. Germline CDR1 MNHEY, CDR2 SVGAGI. CDR3 length: 13 residues. Germline trimming cut 6 bases from V and 3 bases from J; bases unmatched to any gene: 4. CDR3 nucleotide sequence: TGTGCCAGCAGCCGGGACAGGAGCTACGAGCAGTACTTC. Its translation is CASSRDRSYEQYF.

There are a few counts of this clonotype. The rearrangement joins TRBV7-8 to TRBJ2-1; D might be TRBD1 or TRBD2, each matching 5 bases. This CDR3 has 14 residues. Trimming shortened V by 6 bases and J by 9 bases, and 18 bases separated the two germline ends. Looked up from germline, CDR1 is SGHVS and CDR2 is FQNEAQ. The CDR3 protein is CASRGVARNPEQFF. The CDR3 nucleotides read TGTGCCAGCAGGGGGGTAGCGAGGAATCCTGAGCAGTTCTTC.

This chain uses TRBV24-1 with TRBJ2-5; no reliable D call. Per the germline V gene, CDR1 is KGHDR and CDR2 is SFDVKD. The V and J ends lost 4 bases and 4 bases respectively, with 12 bases between them. The CDR3 contains 14 residues. CDR3 in amino acids: CATSDMGSGETQYF. CDR3 nucleotides: TGTGCCACCAGTGACATGGGTTCAGGAGAGACCCAGTACTTC.

The chain's CDR3 is CASSSGLALVGDTQYF. CDR3 nucleotide sequence: TGTGCCAGCAGCTCGGGACTAGCCCTGGTTGGGGATACGCAGTATTTT. The J gene is TRBJ2-3, the V gene TRBV11-2; 9 bases agree with TRBD2. The junction had 11 bases not matched to a gene; V was cut back by 4 bases and J by 6 bases. Germline V lookup: CDR1 SGHAT, CDR2 FQNNGV. The CDR3 contains 16 residues.

This clonotype was seen more than once but under ten times. This chain joins TRBV4-3 and TRBJ2-3; D is perhaps TRBD1 (8 bases). V was trimmed by 1 base and J by 4 bases, leaving 12 bases between them. CDR3 length: 15 amino acids. Germline CDR1 is LGHNA and CDR2 is YSLEER. This CDR3 reads CASSQGQGRADTQYF. The CDR3 bases are TGCGCCAGCAGCCAAGGACAGGGGAGGGCAGATACGCAGTATTTT.

This clonotype was picked up a small number of times. The chain joins TRBV7-2 to TRBJ1-4, with D unclear. Germline V lookup: CDR1 SGHTA, CDR2 FQGNSA. V lost 4 bases, J lost 8 bases, and 14 bases lay in between. The CDR3 is 14 amino acids. The chain's CDR3 is CASSSGPGYEKLFF. The CDR3 nucleotides read TGTGCCAGCAGCTCTGGGCCTGGGTACGAAAAACTGTTTTTT.

This clonotype turned up a few times. The chain links TRBV11-2 to TRBJ2-6; D uncertain. This CDR3 region has 12 residues. Trimming shortened V by 5 bases and J by 7 bases, and 6 bases separated the two germline ends. Germline assignment: CDR1 SGHAT and CDR2 FQNNGV. The CDR3 region has the DNA TGTGCCAGCAGCCATCAAGCCAACGTCCTGACTTTC. Translation gives CASSHQANVLTF.

This clonotype was recorded a few times. The chain employs TRBV12-3 or TRBV12-4 and TRBJ2-3; D is unresolved. Trimming took off 4 bases at V and 2 bases at J, with 19 bases between the two ends. This CDR3 comprises 17 residues. The CDR3 nucleotides read TGTGCCAGCAGTTCCGCCGTAGAAGGGATAGACACAGATACGCAGTATTTT. The encoded protein is CASSSAVEGIDTDTQYF.

This clonotype appeared a few times. The rearrangement uses TRBV7-2 and TRBJ2-1; no reliable D call. This CDR3 has 13 residues. Germline V gives CDR1 SGHTA, CDR2 FQGNSA. The V end was cut by 4 bases, the J end by 6 bases, with 10 bases between. In nucleotides, the CDR3 is TGTGCCAGCAGCTCCTACTTTACCAATGAGCAGTTCTTC. The encoded protein is CASSSYFTNEQFF.

This clonotype has a handful of counts. The J gene is TRBJ2-3, the V gene TRBV10-2, with 13 nucleotides matching TRBD2. The CDR3 is made up of 16 amino acids. Germline V gives CDR1 WSHSY, CDR2 SAAADI. V was clipped by 5 bases and J by 2 bases; unmatched bases: 4. CDR3 loop: CASSRGLAGTTDTQYF. Written as DNA, the CDR3 is TGCGCCAGCAGTAGGGGACTAGCGGGAACCACAGATACGCAGTATTTT.

There are a few counts of this clonotype. V is TRBV7-9 and J is TRBJ1-2; D is unclear. Trimming took 0 bases from V and 7 from J, leaving 9 bases between them. The length of the CDR3 is 13 residues. Germline V CDR1 and CDR2: SEHNR, FQNEAQ (reference sequence). CDR3: CASSLAPTGGYTF. In nucleotides, the CDR3 is TGTGCCAGCAGCTTAGCGCCTACCGGTGGCTACACCTTC.

This clonotype was seen ten or more times. This chain links TRBV7-2 with TRBJ2-7; TRBD2 matches at 16 bases. CDR3 length: 16 residues. Germline CDR1 SGHTA, CDR2 FQGNSA. The V and J ends lost 5 bases and 7 bases, in that order; junction bases with no gene match: 8. This CDR3 is CASSPEPGLAGGEQYF. CDR3 coding DNA: TGTGCCAGCAGCCCAGAACCGGGACTAGCGGGGGGGGAGCAGTACTTC.

The CDR3 loop reads CASSLTGIYQETQYF. DNA of the CDR3: TGTGCCAGCAGTTTGACAGGGATTTACCAAGAGACCCAGTACTTC. The chain couples TRBV27 to TRBJ2-5; 7 positions match TRBD1. Germline V gene data show CDR1 as MNHEY and CDR2 as SMNVEV (reference sequence). The trim removed 3 bases at V and 0 bases at J, leaving 4 bases unmatched. The CDR3 is made up of 15 amino acids.

This clonotype was counted ten times or more. The chain couples TRBV7-2 to TRBJ2-1; perhaps TRBD1 as D (6 bases). CDR1 is SGHTA and CDR2 is FQGNSA in the germline V gene. CDR3 length: 14 amino acids. With 8 bases removed from V and 3 bases from J, the gap between germline ends came to 14 bases. Here the CDR3 DNA reads TGTGCCAGCCGGGACAAAGAGTACTACAATGAGCAGTTCTTC. It specifies CASRDKEYYNEQFF.